These 32 T cell receptor beta chains were sequenced from one sample in a study of blood T cell repertoires in COVID-19. Produced via immunoSEQ multiplex PCR; TCRdb's table is partial and in-frame only. Of over 200,000 clones detected, roughly 84% appear once; the ten largest clones hold roughly 27%. What was sequenced was peripheral blood. The receptor set was obtained from a man aged 40-55 years with acute or convalescent COVID-19.

This clone has just one count. J is TRBJ2-2 and V is TRBV7-2; D gene ambiguous. CDR1 is SGHTA, CDR2 FQGNSA, per germline. V lost 5 bases, J lost 3 bases, and 10 bases lay in between. The CDR3 contains 14 residues. DNA for the CDR3: TGTGCCAGCAGCCTGCGTAGAGACACCGGGGAGCTGTTTTTT. This translates into CASSLRRDTGELFF.

This clone was recorded once. V and J are TRBV19 and TRBJ1-2; tentative D call: TRBD1 (6 bases). Germline values: CDR1 LNHDA, CDR2 SQIVND (reference sequence). V shed 4 bases and J shed 0 bases, with 18 bases lying between them. The CDR3 has 17 residues. CDR3 amino acids: CASSTTLTGTSNYGYTF. CDR3 DNA: TGTGCCAGTAGTACCACTTTAACCGGGACATCTAACTATGGCTACACCTTC.

This clone was seen only once. V usage is TRBV19 and J usage is TRBJ1-1; D not resolved. The CDR3 is made up of 13 amino acids. The V and J ends lost 3 bases and 1 base respectively, with 6 bases between them. Germline loops: CDR1 LNHDA, CDR2 SQIVND (reference sequence). DNA of the CDR3: TGTGCCAGTAGTATGTCAGGGAACACTGAAGCTTTCTTT. Translation gives CASSMSGNTEAFF.

The J gene is TRBJ1-1, the V gene TRBV6-5; a possible D gene is TRBD1 (6 bases). The CDR3 runs to 14 residues. Trimming cost V 5 bases and J 3 bases, with 13 bases left between them. Germline assignment: CDR1 MNHEY and CDR2 SVGAGI. The CDR3 loop reads CASSRQAQDTEAFF. In nucleotides, the CDR3 is TGTGCCAGCAGTCGACAGGCCCAGGACACTGAAGCTTTCTTT.

This clone was detected once. The chain couples TRBV5-6 to TRBJ2-5; maybe TRBD2 (6 bases). The germline CDR1 and CDR2 sequences are SGHDT and YYEEEE. Trimming pared 4 bases from V and 3 bases from J, leaving 13 bases between. The CDR3 consists of 14 residues. CDR3 residues: CASSPTSLKETQYF. In DNA, the CDR3 is TGTGCCAGCAGCCCGACTAGTCTTAAAGAGACCCAGTACTTC. The full variable domain, rest sourced from reference TRBV5-6 and TRBJ2-5, is DAGVTQSPTHLIKTRGQQVTLRCSPKSGHDTVSWYQQALGQGPQFIFQYYEEEERQRGNFPDRFSGHQFPNYSSELNVNALLLGDSALYLCASSPTSLKETQYFGPGTRLLVL.

This clone was observed once. The V call is TRBV12-5, the J call TRBJ2-7; 8 bases map to TRBD1. V was clipped by 10 bases and J by 3 bases; unmatched bases: 5. The CDR3 extends over 12 amino acids. Germline assignment: CDR1 LGHNT and CDR2 FRNRAP. The DNA of the CDR3 is TGTGCTACTAGCACAGGGGGCTACGAGCAGTACTTC. Its protein product is CATSTGGYEQYF.

V usage is TRBV7-9 and J usage is TRBJ2-2; TRBD2 might be the D (5 bases). Germline CDR1 reads SEHNR; CDR2 reads FQNEAQ (reference sequence). Trimming cost V 2 bases and J 5 bases, with 15 bases left between them. CDR3 length equals 16 residues. DNA of the CDR3: TGTGCCAGCAGCTTAATCCTACGACGAGGGACCGGGGAGCTGTTTTTT. Amino acids: CASSLILRRGTGELFF.

The J gene is TRBJ2-1, the V gene TRBV3-1 (or the pseudogene TRBV3-2); TRBD2 might be the D (6 bases). The CDR3 is 14 residues long. Germline assignment: CDR1 LGHDT and CDR2 YNNKEL (reference sequence). Deletions cut 2 bases from V and 5 bases from J, with 10 bases between. CDR3 sequence: CASSQNRENNEQFF. The CDR3 nucleotides read TGTGCCAGCAGCCAAAATCGGGAGAACAATGAGCAGTTCTTC.

V usage is TRBV11-3 and J usage is TRBJ2-3, with a possible D match to TRBD2 (5 bases). Trimming took 1 base from V and 6 from J, leaving 11 bases between them. This CDR3 is built from 14 residues. Germline V gene sequence: CDR1 SGHNT, CDR2 YENEEA. The CDR3 DNA follows: TGTGCCAGCAGCTTAGGAGGCGGCGGGGATACGCAGTATTTT. It codes for CASSLGGGGDTQYF.

This sequence joins TRBV6-2 or TRBV6-3 and TRBJ2-5; 10 nucleotides align to TRBD2. Trimming took 4 bases from V and 3 from J; bases not matched to a gene: 14. This CDR3 is 18 amino acids long. Germline CDR1 and CDR2: MNHEY and SVGEGT. This CDR3 is CASSSNVLAGVTEETQYF. CDR3 bases: TGTGCCAGCAGTTCGAATGTCCTAGCGGGAGTAACTGAAGAGACCCAGTACTTC.

This clone was observed a few times. The V gene is TRBV6-4, the J gene TRBJ1-4; 11 bases match TRBD1. Germline CDR1 MRHNA, CDR2 SNTAGT. The trim removed 5 bases at V and 7 bases at J, leaving 9 bases unmatched. CDR3 size: 16 residues. The CDR3 spells CASSPFPGTGGEKLFF. CDR3 DNA sequence: TGTGCCAGCAGTCCTTTTCCTGGGACAGGGGGTGAAAAACTGTTTTTT.

Regarding this clone: One junction end disagrees with the germline gene, perhaps due to a read error. The chain links TRBV13 to TRBJ1-1; tentatively, D is TRBD1 (5 bases). This CDR3 is built from 12 residues. Per the germline V gene, CDR1 is PRHDT and CDR2 is FYEKMQ (reference sequence). CDR3: CASSLASTDSEF. For the CDR3, the DNA is TGTGCCAGCAGCTTAGCCTCGACAGACTCTGAATTT.

This sequence joins TRBV29-1 and TRBJ1-1; 7 bases match TRBD1. CDR3 length: 12 amino acids. V shed 6 bases, J shed 3 bases, and the junction held 4 bases outside the gene matches. Germline V lookup: CDR1 SQVTM, CDR2 ANQGSEA. CDR3 nucleotides: TGCAGCGTCCACGACAGGGACACTGAAGCTTTCTTT. Translated, it gives CSVHDRDTEAFF.

The chain carries TRBV7-2 and TRBJ2-7; a possible D gene is TRBD1 (5 bases). The CDR3 consists of 15 residues. Trimming shortened V by 1 base and J by 2 bases, and 12 bases separated the two germline ends. Germline V lookup: CDR1 SGHTA, CDR2 FQGNSA. The CDR3 is CASSLVIGVTYEQYF. In DNA, the CDR3 is TGTGCCAGCAGCTTAGTAATAGGGGTAACCTACGAGCAGTACTTC.

CDR3: CASSLGAEADTQYF. The CDR3 DNA is TGTGCCAGCAGCTTGGGGGCGGAAGCAGATACGCAGTATTTT. J is TRBJ2-3 and V is TRBV11-3, with a weak D call TRBD1 (6 bases). The CDR3 extends over 14 amino acids. CDR1 and CDR2 from the germline V gene are SGHNT and YENEEA. Trimming removed 3 bases at V and 4 bases at J, with 11 bases between.

V gene TRBV10-2 combines with J gene TRBJ1-1; D is possibly TRBD1 (6 bases). The V end lost 6 bases, the J end lost 3 bases, and 14 bases lay between the germline ends. CDR3 length: 14 amino acids. Germline V lookup: CDR1 WSHSY, CDR2 SAAADI. This chain's CDR3 is CASSRTDRDTEAFF. CDR3 coding DNA: TGCGCCAGCAGCCGGACAGACAGAGACACTGAAGCTTTCTTT.

The chain combines TRBV25-1 with TRBJ1-1; possibly TRBD1 for D (5 bases). Germline CDR1 and CDR2: MGHDK and SYGVNS. The CDR3 consists of 12 residues. Deletions cut 2 bases from V and 5 bases from J, with 6 bases between. CDR3 sequence (DNA): TGTGCCAGCAGTGAACAGGGAACTGAAGCTTTCTTT. Protein: CASSEQGTEAFF.

This sequence joins TRBV9 and TRBJ1-4; possibly TRBD1 for D (5 bases). CDR1 is SGDLS, CDR2 YYNGEE, per germline. The CDR3 totals 15 residues. V was clipped by 2 bases and J by 5 bases, with 13 bases between them. Here the CDR3 DNA reads TGTGCCAGCAGCGTCGCTCGGGGGGAGAATGAAAAACTGTTTTTT. Residues: CASSVARGENEKLFF. Variable domain in full (rest from reference TRBV9 and TRBJ1-4): DSGVTQTPKHLITATGQRVTLRCSPRSGDLSVYWYQQSLDQGLQFLIQYYNGEERAKGNILERFSAQQFPDLHSELNLSSLELGDSALYFCASSVARGENEKLFFGSGTQLSVL.

V usage is TRBV2 and J usage is TRBJ2-3; D is uncertain. V lost 7 bases and J lost 3, with 14 bases in between. The CDR3 is 14 amino acids. Germline lookup yields CDR1 SNHLY and CDR2 FYNNEI. The CDR3 spells CASTLGRVTDTQYF. The CDR3 DNA is TGTGCCAGCACCCTTGGCCGGGTAACAGATACGCAGTATTTT. The whole variable domain, filled in from reference TRBV2 and TRBJ2-3, reads EPEVTQTPSHQVTQMGQEVILRCVPISNHLYFYWYRQILGQKVEFLVSFYNNEISEKSEIFDDQFSVERPDGSNFTLKIRSTKLEDSAMYFCASTLGRVTDTQYFGPGTRLTVL.

This clone showed up just a few times. The rearrangement links TRBV19 to TRBJ2-1; TRBD2 aligns across 7 bases. CDR3 length: 15 amino acids. Per germline, CDR1 LNHDA and CDR2 SQIVND (reference sequence). V was clipped by 5 bases and J by 10 bases; unmatched bases: 14. CDR3 amino acids: CASSFQSGTNREQFF. The CDR3 coding sequence is TGTGCCAGTAGTTTTCAAAGCGGGACCAACCGGGAGCAGTTCTTC.

The chain combines TRBV29-1 with TRBJ1-1, with D unresolved. The germline gives CDR1 SQVTM, CDR2 ANQGSEA. V was trimmed by 7 bases and J by 1 base, leaving 7 bases between them. The CDR3 consists of 11 residues. CDR3 nucleotide sequence: TGCAGCGGTGGGCAGAACACTGAAGCTTTCTTT. Amino acids: CSGGQNTEAFF.

Notes on this clone: A much larger clone differs from this one at a single base, so this may be a read error. The sample carries other DNA sequences with the same CDR3. The rearrangement links TRBV30 to TRBJ2-7; D may be TRBD1 (6 bases). The CDR3 runs to 17 residues. The germline gives CDR1 GTSNPN, CDR2 SVGIG (reference sequence). V was trimmed by 2 bases and J by 0 bases, leaving 20 bases between them. The CDR3 DNA follows: TGTGCCTGGAGTTATACTGGGACACGACTCAGCTCCTACGAGCAGTACTTC. Protein sequence: CAWSYTGTRLSSYEQYF.

The genes are TRBV11-2 and TRBJ2-1, with TRBD2 identical over 9 bases. The CDR3 is 16 residues long. Trimming took 2 bases from V and 3 from J; bases not matched to a gene: 5. Germline values: CDR1 SGHAT, CDR2 FQNNGV. CDR3 nucleotides: TGTGCCAGCAGCTTACTAGCGGGACCCGGCTACAATGAGCAGTTCTTC. It is translated as CASSLLAGPGYNEQFF.

J is TRBJ2-7 and V is TRBV7-8, with 7 bases identical to TRBD1. V was pared by 5 bases and J by 1 base, with 11 bases of the junction left unmatched. The CDR3 contains 16 residues. Germline V gives CDR1 SGHVS, CDR2 FQNEAQ. CDR3 region: CASSALVGQASYEQYF. CDR3 in DNA: TGTGCCAGCAGCGCTCTGGTCGGACAGGCTTCCTACGAGCAGTACTTC.

The chain joins TRBV29-1 to TRBJ2-7, with 10 bases lining up with TRBD1. The CDR3 contains 20 residues. V lost 0 bases and J lost 2; bases outside the gene matches: 19. Germline CDR1 and CDR2: SQVTM and ANQGSEA. CDR3 in DNA: TGCAGCGTTGAAGAAAGGACCGGGACAGGGGCGATACTCCCCGCCTACGAGCAGTACTTC. Residues: CSVEERTGTGAILPAYEQYF.

This clone was seen a few times. The chain uses TRBV9 and TRBJ1-3; no clear D gene. Germline-derived CDR1 and CDR2 are SGDLS and YYNGEE. Trimming shortened V by 2 bases and J by 0 bases, and 3 bases separated the two germline ends. This CDR3 region has 13 residues. The CDR3 sequence: CASSVNSGNTIYF. Here the CDR3 DNA reads TGTGCCAGCAGCGTTAACTCTGGAAACACCATATATTTT.

The V and J genes are TRBV2 and TRBJ1-3; the D gene is possibly TRBD1 (6 bases). The CDR3 length is 15 residues. The germline V gene has CDR1 SNHLY and CDR2 FYNNEI. Trimming stripped 6 bases from V and 0 bases from J, with 12 bases between. The CDR3 region is CASSSQGSSGNTIYF. CDR3 DNA sequence: TGTGCCAGCAGCTCACAGGGTTCCTCTGGAAACACCATATATTTT.

V usage is TRBV27 and J usage is TRBJ2-7; no definite D call. Trimming removed 6 bases at V and 7 bases at J, with 10 bases between. This CDR3 is built from 11 residues. The V gene's germline CDR1 is MNHEY and CDR2 SMNVEV (reference sequence). The CDR3 region is CASSPPQEQYF. In nucleotides, the CDR3 is TGTGCCAGCAGCCCCCCCCAAGAGCAGTACTTC.

The V call is TRBV5-6, the J call TRBJ2-7; D possibly corresponds to TRBD1 (5 bases). Trimming removed 0 bases from V and 1 base from J, with 8 bases in between. The CDR3 contains 14 residues. Germline V lookup: CDR1 SGHDT, CDR2 YYEEEE. The CDR3 nucleotides read TGTGCCAGCAGCTTGGCTGGGGCGTCCTACGAGCAGTACTTC. It is translated as CASSLAGASYEQYF.

This clone was seen only once. This chain connects TRBV27 to TRBJ1-2, with D perhaps matching TRBD1 (6 bases). The germline gives CDR1 MNHEY, CDR2 SMNVEV (reference sequence). Trimming shortened V by 5 bases and J by 8 bases, and 18 bases separated the two germline ends. The CDR3 length is 14 residues. DNA of the CDR3: TGTGCCAGCAGTCCGGGATGGGGGGGCGACGGCTACACCTTC. It translates to CASSPGWGGDGYTF.

The chain is built from TRBV5-1 and TRBJ1-3; D perhaps matches TRBD1 (6 bases). The CDR3 has 13 amino acids. Germline values: CDR1 SGHRS, CDR2 YFSETQ. Trimming removed 4 bases at V and 4 bases at J, with 9 bases between. The CDR3 region is CASSTGQGNTIYF. The CDR3 coding sequence is TGCGCCAGCAGCACTGGACAGGGAAACACCATATATTTT.

This chain links TRBV28 with TRBJ2-7; the match to TRBD1 covers 12 bases. CDR1 is MDHEN, CDR2 SYDVKM, per germline. This CDR3 contains 14 residues. V was pared by 3 bases and J by 5 bases, with 2 bases of the junction left unmatched. CDR3 sequence reads: CASSLGQGADEQYF. The CDR3 coding sequence is TGTGCCAGCAGTTTGGGACAGGGGGCGGACGAGCAGTACTTC.